This T cell receptor (beta chain) was captured by sequencing in a study of blood T cell repertoires in COVID-19. Turning to the study itself: The origin of the acute and convalescent COVID-19 samples was the United States, Italy and Spain. Sources were T cells, B-cell-depleted T cells, or PBMCs; the material itself was cDNA or gDNA.

Germline V CDR1 and CDR2: MNHEY, SVGAGI. V was cut by 6 bases and J by 7 bases, with 7 bases left in between. This CDR3 contains 12 residues. Per the authors' pipeline: Nucleated cell counts were estimated from reference gene primer amplification. TCRdb keeps only in-frame clones here, not all; method: immunoSEQ multiplex PCR. V, J and clone size are those of that table, while D and trimming were read from the DNA. The table records approximately 150,000 clones, roughly 82% of them present only once. This sequence was found in a human donor with acute or convalescent COVID-19. The donor label of this sample is uncertain. The genes are TRBV6-5 and TRBJ1-6; tentatively, D is TRBD1 (5 bases). Sequenced material: peripheral blood. This CDR3 reads CASSRQNSPLHF. In nucleotides, the CDR3 is TGTGCCAGCAGCAGACAGAATTCACCCCTCCACTTT.